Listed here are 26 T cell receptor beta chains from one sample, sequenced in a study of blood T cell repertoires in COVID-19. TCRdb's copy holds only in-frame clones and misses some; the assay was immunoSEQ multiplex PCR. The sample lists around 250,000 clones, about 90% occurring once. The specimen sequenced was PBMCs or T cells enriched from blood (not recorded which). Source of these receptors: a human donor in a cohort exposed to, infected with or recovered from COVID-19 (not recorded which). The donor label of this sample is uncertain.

CDR3 nucleotides: TGTGCCAGCAGAGGGGCCAGGGGGCGCGTCGATGGCTACACCTTC. Translated, it gives CASRGARGRVDGYTF. This sequence joins TRBV2 and TRBJ1-2; 8 bases are shared with TRBD1. The V and J ends lost 6 bases and 6 bases, in that order; junction bases with no gene match: 12. The CDR3 is 15 residues long. Germline V gene data show CDR1 as SNHLY and CDR2 as FYNNEI.

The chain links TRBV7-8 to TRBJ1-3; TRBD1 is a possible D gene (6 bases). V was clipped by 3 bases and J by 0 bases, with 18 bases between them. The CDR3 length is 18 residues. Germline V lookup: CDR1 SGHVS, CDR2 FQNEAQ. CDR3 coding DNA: TGTGCCAGCAGCTTCGGGACAATACGGGGAAGCTCTGGAAACACCATATATTTT. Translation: CASSFGTIRGSSGNTIYF.

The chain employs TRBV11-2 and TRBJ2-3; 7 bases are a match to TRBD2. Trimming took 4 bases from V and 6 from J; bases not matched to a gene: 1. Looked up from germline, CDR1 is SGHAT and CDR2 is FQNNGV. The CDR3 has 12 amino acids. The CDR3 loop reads CASSSTSDTQYF. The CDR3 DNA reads TGTGCCAGCAGCTCGACTAGCGATACGCAGTATTTT.

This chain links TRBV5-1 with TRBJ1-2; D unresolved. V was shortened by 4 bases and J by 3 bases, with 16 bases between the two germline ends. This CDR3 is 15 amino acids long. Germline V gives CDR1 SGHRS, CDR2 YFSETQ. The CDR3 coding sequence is TGCGCCAGCAGCCATTGGGGAGGTCCCTACTATGGCTACACCTTC. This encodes CASSHWGGPYYGYTF.

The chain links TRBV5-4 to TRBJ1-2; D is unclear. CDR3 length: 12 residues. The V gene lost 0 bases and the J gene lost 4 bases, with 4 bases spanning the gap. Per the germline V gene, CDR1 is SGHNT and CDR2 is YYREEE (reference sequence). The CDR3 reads CASSLDRYGYTF. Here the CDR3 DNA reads TGTGCCAGCAGCTTGGATCGCTATGGCTACACCTTC.

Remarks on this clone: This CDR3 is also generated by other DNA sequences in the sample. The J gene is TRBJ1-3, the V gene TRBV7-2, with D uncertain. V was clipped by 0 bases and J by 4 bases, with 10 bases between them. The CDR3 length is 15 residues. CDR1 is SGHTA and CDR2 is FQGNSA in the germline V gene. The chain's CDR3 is CASSLAQIAGNTIYF. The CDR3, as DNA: TGTGCCAGCAGCTTAGCACAGATCGCGGGAAACACCATATATTTT. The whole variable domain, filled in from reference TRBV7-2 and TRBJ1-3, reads GAGVSQSPSNKVTEKGKDVELRCDPISGHTALYWYRQSLGQGLEFLIYFQGNSAPDKSGLPSDRFSAERTGGSVSTLTIQRTQQEDSAVYLCASSLAQIAGNTIYFGEGSWLTVV.

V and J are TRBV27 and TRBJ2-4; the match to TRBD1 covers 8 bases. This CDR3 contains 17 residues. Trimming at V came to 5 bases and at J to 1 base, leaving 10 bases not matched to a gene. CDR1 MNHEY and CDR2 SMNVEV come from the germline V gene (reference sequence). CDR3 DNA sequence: TGTGCCAGCAGTAGGGGACAGGCTTGGGAGGCCAAAAACATTCAGTACTTC. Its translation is CASSRGQAWEAKNIQYF.

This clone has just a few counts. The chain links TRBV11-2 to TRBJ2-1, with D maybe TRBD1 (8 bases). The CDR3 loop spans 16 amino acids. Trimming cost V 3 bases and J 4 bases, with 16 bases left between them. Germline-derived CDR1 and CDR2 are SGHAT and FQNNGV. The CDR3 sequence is CASSLGGTGIYNEQFF. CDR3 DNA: TGTGCCAGCAGCTTGGGAGGGACAGGCATATACAATGAGCAGTTCTTC.

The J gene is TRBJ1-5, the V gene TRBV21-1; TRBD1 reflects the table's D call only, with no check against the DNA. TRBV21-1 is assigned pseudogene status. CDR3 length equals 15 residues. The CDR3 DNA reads TGTGCCAGCATCAAGCGACAGGGGGCGCCTCAGCCCCAGCATTTT. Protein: CASIKRQGAPQPQHF.

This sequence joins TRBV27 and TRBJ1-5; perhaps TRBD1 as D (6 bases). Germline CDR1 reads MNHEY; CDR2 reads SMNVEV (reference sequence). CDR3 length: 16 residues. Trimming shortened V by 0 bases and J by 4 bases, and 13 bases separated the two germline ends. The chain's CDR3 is CASSLSGRGRNQPQHF. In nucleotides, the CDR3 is TGTGCCAGCAGTTTATCCGGCAGGGGTAGGAATCAGCCCCAGCATTTT.

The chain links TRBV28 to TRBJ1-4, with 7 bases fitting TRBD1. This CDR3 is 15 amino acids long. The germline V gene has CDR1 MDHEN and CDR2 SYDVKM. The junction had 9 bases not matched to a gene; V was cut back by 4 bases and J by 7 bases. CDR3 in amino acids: CASSSLGTEGEKLFF. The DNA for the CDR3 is TGTGCCAGCAGTTCCCTCGGGACAGAAGGTGAAAAACTGTTTTTT.

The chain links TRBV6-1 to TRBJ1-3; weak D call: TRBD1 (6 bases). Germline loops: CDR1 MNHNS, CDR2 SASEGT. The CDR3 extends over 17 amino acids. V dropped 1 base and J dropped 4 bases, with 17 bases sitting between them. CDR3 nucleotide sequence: TGTGCCAGCAGTGAAGAGTGGCTGGGGGCGCAGGGAAACACCATATATTTT. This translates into CASSEEWLGAQGNTIYF.

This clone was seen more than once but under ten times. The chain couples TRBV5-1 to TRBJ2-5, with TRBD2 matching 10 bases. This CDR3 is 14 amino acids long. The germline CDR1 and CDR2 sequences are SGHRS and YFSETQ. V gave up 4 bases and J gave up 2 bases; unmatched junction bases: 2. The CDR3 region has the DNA TGCGCCAGCAGCACTAGCGGGGATCAAGAGACCCAGTACTTC. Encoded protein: CASSTSGDQETQYF.

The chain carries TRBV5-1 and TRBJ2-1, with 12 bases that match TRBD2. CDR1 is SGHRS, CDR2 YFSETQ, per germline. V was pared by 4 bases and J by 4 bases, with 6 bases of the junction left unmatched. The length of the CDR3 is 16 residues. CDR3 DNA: TGCGCCAGCAGCCCGAGGACTAGCGGGGTGTACAATGAGCAGTTCTTC. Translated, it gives CASSPRTSGVYNEQFF.

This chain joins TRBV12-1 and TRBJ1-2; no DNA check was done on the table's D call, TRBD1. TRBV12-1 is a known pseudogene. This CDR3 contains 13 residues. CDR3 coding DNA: TGTGCCAGCAGCTATCAGGGGGACTATGGCTACACCTTC. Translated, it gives CASSYQGDYGYTF.

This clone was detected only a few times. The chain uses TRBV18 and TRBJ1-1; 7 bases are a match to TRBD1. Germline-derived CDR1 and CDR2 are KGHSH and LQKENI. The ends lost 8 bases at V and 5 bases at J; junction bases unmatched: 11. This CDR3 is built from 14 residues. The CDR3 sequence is CASTDRALWTEAFF. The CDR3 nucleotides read TGTGCCAGCACCGACAGGGCCCTTTGGACTGAAGCTTTCTTT.

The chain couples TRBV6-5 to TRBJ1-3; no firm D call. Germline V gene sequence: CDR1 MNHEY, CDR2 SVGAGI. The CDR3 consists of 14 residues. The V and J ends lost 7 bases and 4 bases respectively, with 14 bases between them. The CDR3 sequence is CASTPTASGNTIYF. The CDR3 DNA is TGTGCCAGCACCCCGACTGCCTCAGGAAACACCATATATTTT.

CDR3 region: CASSLMDPISGYEQYF. CDR3 DNA sequence: TGTGCCAGCAGCTTGATGGACCCGATTAGCGGCTACGAGCAGTACTTC. The V call is TRBV11-2, the J call TRBJ2-7; tentatively, D is TRBD2 (6 bases). The CDR3 is made up of 16 amino acids. CDR1 and CDR2 (germline): SGHAT, FQNNGV. V was pared by 3 bases and J by 3 bases, with 18 bases between.

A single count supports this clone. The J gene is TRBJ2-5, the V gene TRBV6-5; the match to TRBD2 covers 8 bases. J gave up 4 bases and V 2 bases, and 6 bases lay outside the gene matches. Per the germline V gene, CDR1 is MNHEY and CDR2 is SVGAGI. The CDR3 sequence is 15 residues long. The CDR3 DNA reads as TGTGCCAGCAGTTACGAGGCCGGGAGGGGAGAGACCCAGTACTTC. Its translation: CASSYEAGRGETQYF.

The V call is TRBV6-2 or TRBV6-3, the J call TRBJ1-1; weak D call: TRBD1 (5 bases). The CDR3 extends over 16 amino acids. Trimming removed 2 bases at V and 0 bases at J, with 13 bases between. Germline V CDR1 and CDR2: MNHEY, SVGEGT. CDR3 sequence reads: CASSYQRGLLNTEAFF. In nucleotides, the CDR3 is TGTGCCAGCAGTTACCAAAGGGGACTCCTGAACACTGAAGCTTTCTTT.

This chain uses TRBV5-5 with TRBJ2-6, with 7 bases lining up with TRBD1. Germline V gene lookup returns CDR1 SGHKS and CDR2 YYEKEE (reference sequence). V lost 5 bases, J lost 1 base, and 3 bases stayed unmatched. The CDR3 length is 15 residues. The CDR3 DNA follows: TGTGCCAGCAGGCAACAGGGGTCTGGGGCCAACGTCCTGACTTTC. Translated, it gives CASRQQGSGANVLTF.

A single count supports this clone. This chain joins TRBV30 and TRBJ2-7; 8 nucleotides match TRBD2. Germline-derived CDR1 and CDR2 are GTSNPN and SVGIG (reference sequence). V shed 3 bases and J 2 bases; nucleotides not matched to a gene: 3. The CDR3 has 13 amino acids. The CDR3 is CAWRAGGTYEQYF. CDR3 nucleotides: TGTGCCTGGAGGGCGGGGGGAACCTACGAGCAGTACTTC.

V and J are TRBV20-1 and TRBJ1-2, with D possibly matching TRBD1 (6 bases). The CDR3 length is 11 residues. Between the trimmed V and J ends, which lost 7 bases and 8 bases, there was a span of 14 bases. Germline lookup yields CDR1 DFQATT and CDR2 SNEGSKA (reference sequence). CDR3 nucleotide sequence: TGCAGTGTCAGGGTTGACAGGGGCTACACCTTC. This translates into CSVRVDRGYTF.

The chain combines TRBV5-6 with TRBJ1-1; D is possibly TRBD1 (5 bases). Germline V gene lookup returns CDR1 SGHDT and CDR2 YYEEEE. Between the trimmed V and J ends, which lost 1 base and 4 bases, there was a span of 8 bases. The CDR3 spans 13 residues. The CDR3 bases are TGTGCCAGCAGCTTGATCGGGGGCACTGAAGCTTTCTTT. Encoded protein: CASSLIGGTEAFF.

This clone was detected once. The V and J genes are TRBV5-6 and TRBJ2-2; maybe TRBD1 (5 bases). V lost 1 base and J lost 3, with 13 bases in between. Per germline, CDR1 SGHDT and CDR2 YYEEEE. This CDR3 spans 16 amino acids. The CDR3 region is CASSLPHDRDTGELFF. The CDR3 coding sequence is TGTGCCAGCAGCTTGCCGCATGACAGAGACACCGGGGAGCTGTTTTTT.

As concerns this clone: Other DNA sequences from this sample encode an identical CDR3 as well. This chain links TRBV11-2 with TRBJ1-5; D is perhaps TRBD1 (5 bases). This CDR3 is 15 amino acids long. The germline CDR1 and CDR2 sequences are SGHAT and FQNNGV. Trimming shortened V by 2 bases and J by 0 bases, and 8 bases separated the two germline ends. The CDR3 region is CASSLSTGSNQPQHF. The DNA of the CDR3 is TGTGCCAGCAGCTTATCTACAGGTAGCAATCAGCCCCAGCATTTT.